Listed below are T cell receptor beta chains from one sample, sequenced in a study of cytomegalovirus exposure and HLA in healthy donors. Only in-frame clones appear in the TCRdb table, and some are missing; sequencing was by immunoSEQ multiplex PCR. The data hold some 190,000 clones, with under 85% observed a single time. Sequenced input: PBMCs. The receptors derive from a young woman in good health and CMV-seronegative. Each CDR3 is given without its conserved first and last residue. A clone size is listed for some rows: how often the clone was seen (once, few, many), or a class if it is expanded.

>.|TRBV7-9|TRBJ2-7
ASSPGTGGGYEQY
>.|TRBV19|TRBJ2-7
ASSRTGYSYEQY
>.|TRBV7-2|TRBJ2-5
ASSAQVGGETQY
>once|TRBV27|TRBJ2-7
ASSLSRSSYEQY
>.|TRBV2|TRBJ2-7
ASKASAYEQY
>.|TRBV28|TRBJ2-3
ASSFQQGSTDTQY
>.|TRBV6-6|TRBJ2-5
ATSSGIVETQY
>few|TRBV5-4|TRBJ2-1
ASSPDPGSYNEQF
>.|TRBV23-1|TRBJ1-5
ASSQWTGNRYQPQH
>.|TRBV14|TRBJ2-1
ASSPPGLAGSYNEQF
>.|TRBV19|TRBJ1-5
ASSIGTGVQPQH
>.|TRBV4-1|TRBJ1-3
ASSQGAGGALGNTIY
>.|TRBV4-2|TRBJ1-6
ASSPGNNSPLH
>.|TRBV7-2|TRBJ1-1
ASSSAENTEAF
>.|TRBV28|TRBJ2-7
ASSPPDREEQY
>few|TRBV28|TRBJ1-1
ASSTGGSNTEAF
>.|TRBV2|TRBJ1-1
ASSLENTEAF
>once|TRBV9|TRBJ2-7
ASSVGTSGVTRNEQY
>few|TRBV5-6|TRBJ1-5
ASSRFQGRGNQPQH
>once|TRBV2|TRBJ2-1
ASSDGGANEQF
>.|TRBV6-1|TRBJ1-1
ASSEKSLQGRNTEAF
>.|TRBV7-8|TRBJ1-2
ASSHPGGDYGYT
>.|TRBV2|TRBJ2-7
ASSTSQKTGNYEQY
>.|TRBV6-1|TRBJ1-4
ASIPDRAAEKLF
>.|TRBV5-6|.
ASSLGSNYEQY
>.|TRBV11-3|TRBJ1-1
ASSSPGQGRAF
>.|TRBV30|TRBJ1-1
AWRNKGTPEAF
>.|TRBV5-1|TRBJ1-5
ASSLVGGDQPQH
>.|TRBV10-2|TRBJ2-2
ASREGQVTGELF
>.|TRBV7-9|TRBJ1-1
SSSSGNTEAF
>.|TRBV27|TRBJ2-7
ASSFDGLRYEQY
>few|TRBV19|TRBJ1-1
ASAKGGMNTEAF
>.|TRBV19|TRBJ2-3
ASSIRTGEGTDTQY
>.|TRBV5-1|TRBJ2-1
ASSLGLAGGPEQF
>medium-sized|TRBV2|TRBJ1-5
ATNTGTGGQPQH
>.|TRBV5-1|TRBJ2-5
ASSRTGGAETQY
>.|TRBV11-2|TRBJ2-3
ASSFPAGGSTDTQY
>.|TRBV30|TRBJ1-1
ARRRRDRGDSEAF
>.|TRBV2|TRBJ2-6
ASSESGILGSGANVLT
>.|TRBV19|TRBJ1-5
ASKQMGQGIWEPQH
>.|TRBV7-9|TRBJ1-1
ASSPNTGANTEAF
>few|TRBV9|TRBJ2-3
ASSLRTSGHTDTQY